The subject of this entry is one TCR beta chain. Generated by immunoSEQ multiplex PCR, the TCRdb table keeps only in-frame clones and is missing some. In the table there are about 120,000 clones, around 89% of which are singletons. Per the germline V gene, CDR1 is MDHEN and CDR2 is SYDVKM. The CDR3 is 14 amino acids. Trimming took off 6 bases at V and 7 bases at J, with 13 bases between the two ends. This sample was taken from a study of control samples from healthy donors and cancer patients. The rearrangement joins TRBV28 to TRBJ1-6, with TRBD1 as a possible D gene (6 bases). The sequenced material came from blood. The sequence was obtained from a middle-aged man in good health. This CDR3 is CASSRRTENSPLHF. CDR3 in DNA: TGTGCCAGCAGCCGACGGACAGAAAATTCACCCCTCCACTTT.